These 15 T cell receptor beta chains share one sample of origin, sequenced in a study of blood T cells in healthy people across ages. Primed by a sample-barcoded 5' primer and a J-beta primer mix, a second PCR proceeded for roughly 7 to 12 cycles. TCRdb re-called the 5' RACE reads through MiXCR, storing one row per CDR3 protein. The sample comprises fewer than 900,000 distinct CDR3 sequences, more than 40% of which are singletons, and 30% to 35% rests with the top ten. Sequencing was carried out using blood. All receptors come from a woman aged 60-75 years in good health.

The chain is built from TRBV20-1 and TRBJ1-1, with D unclear. Germline CDR1 and CDR2: DFQATT and SNEGSKA (reference sequence). The V end lost 0 bases, the J end lost 6 bases, and 8 bases lay between the germline ends. The CDR3 extends over 12 amino acids. This chain's CDR3 is CSARDQSAEAFF. The CDR3 nucleotides are TGCAGTGCTAGAGATCAGTCCGCTGAAGCTTTCTTT.

This chain uses TRBV9 with TRBJ2-4; D is perhaps TRBD1 (5 bases). The better agreement between TRBJ2-5 and the DNA end casts doubt on the J call. The CDR3 has 15 residues. The germline CDR1 and CDR2 sequences are SGDLS and YYNGEE. CDR3 coding DNA: TGTGCCAGCAGCGTAGAGGCAGGGCGGTTTGAGACCCAGTACTTC. Translating gives CASSVEAGRFETQYF.

This chain joins TRBV5-1 and TRBJ2-7; the D gene is possibly TRBD1 (6 bases). This CDR3 contains 13 residues. Germline lookup yields CDR1 SGHRS and CDR2 YFSETQ. The V end lost 3 bases, the J end lost 5 bases, and 12 bases lay between the germline ends. The CDR3 sequence: CASSWNSGDEQYF. The CDR3 nucleotides read TGCGCCAGCAGCTGGAACTCAGGGGACGAGCAGTACTTC.

The CDR3 loop reads CASKRLDRTSGRNYNEQFF. The CDR3 nucleotides read TGTGCCAGCAAAAGACTTGACCGGACTAGCGGGAGGAATTACAATGAGCAGTTCTTC. The chain couples TRBV6-1 to TRBJ2-1; 14 nucleotides line up with TRBD2. From germline, CDR1 is MNHNS and CDR2 SASEGT. The ends lost 7 bases at V and 4 bases at J; junction bases unmatched: 15. The CDR3 spans 19 residues.

The V and J genes are TRBV7-2 and TRBJ2-5, with 8 nucleotides matching TRBD2. The CDR3 totals 20 residues. CDR1 and CDR2 from the germline V gene are SGHTA and FQGNSA. The J segment lost 4 bases and the V segment lost 6 bases, leaving 25 bases of the junction unmatched. CDR3 sequence reads: CASRHLARQSGRLGVETQYF. The DNA for the CDR3 is TGTGCCAGCAGGCATCTAGCGAGACAGAGCGGGAGATTAGGGGTAGAGACCCAGTACTTC.

The chain carries TRBV4-3 and TRBJ2-3; the D is unclear. The CDR3 consists of 16 residues. The germline gives CDR1 LGHNA, CDR2 YSLEER. Trimming removed 2 bases from V and 0 bases from J, with 12 bases in between. The CDR3 sequence is CASSQLGGHSTDTQYF. The CDR3 DNA reads as TGCGCCAGCAGCCAACTAGGCGGTCATAGCACAGATACGCAGTATTTT.

This chain links TRBV20-1 with TRBJ1-1; 7 bases map to TRBD1. This CDR3 is built from 16 residues. CDR1 and CDR2 (germline): DFQATT, SNEGSKA (reference sequence). The V segment lost 1 base and the J segment 3 bases; nucleotides outside the gene matches: 11. The CDR3 DNA reads as TGCAGTGCTAGAGGGGACAGTCGCTCGTCGGACACTGAAGCTTTCTTT. Translation gives CSARGDSRSSDTEAFF.

This clonotype was counted between two and nine times. The chain links TRBV18 to TRBJ1-2; D gene uncertain. V lost 3 bases to trimming and J lost 4 bases, with 15 bases between them. The germline CDR1 and CDR2 sequences are KGHSH and LQKENI. This CDR3 is 15 amino acids long. CDR3 nucleotide sequence: TGTGCCAGCTCACCCGGCAGCGCCGAGTCCTATGGCTACACCTTC. The encoded protein is CASSPGSAESYGYTF. The full variable domain, completed using reference TRBV18 and TRBJ1-2, is NAGVMQNPRHLVRRRGQEARLRCSPMKGHSHVYWYRQLPEEGLKFMVYLQKENIIDESGMPKERFSAEFPKEGPSILRIQQVVRGDSAAYFCASSPGSAESYGYTFGSGTRLTVV.

The chain joins TRBV7-9 to TRBJ2-3; tentatively, D is TRBD2 (5 bases). Trimming left V 4 bases short and J 0 bases short, with 11 bases between. In germline, CDR1 is SEHNR, CDR2 FQNEAQ (reference sequence). The length of the CDR3 is 15 residues. CDR3 loop: CASSSDFTSTDTQYF. The CDR3 DNA sequence: TGTGCCAGCAGCTCGGACTTCACTAGCACAGATACGCAGTATTTT.

CDR3 DNA sequence: TGTGCCAGCAGCTCTTTGAGCTCCTATAATTCACCCCTCCACTTT. Amino acid sequence: CASSSLSSYNSPLHF. The chain is built from TRBV5-8 and TRBJ1-6; D is uncertain. This CDR3 is built from 15 residues. Trimming shortened V by 3 bases and J by 0 bases, and 7 bases separated the two germline ends. Germline CDR1 SGHTS, CDR2 YDEGEE.

This chain joins TRBV30 and TRBJ2-3, with 16 bases aligning to TRBD2. Germline trimming cut 8 bases from V and 2 bases from J; bases unmatched to any gene: 1. CDR1 is GTSNPN, CDR2 SVGIG, per germline (reference sequence). The CDR3 sequence is 14 residues long. CDR3 loop: CAGTSGRATDTQYF. The CDR3 DNA follows: TGTGCCGGGACTAGCGGGAGGGCCACAGATACGCAGTATTTT.

This chain connects TRBV11-2 to TRBJ2-1; D is uncertain. There are 16 residues in the CDR3. Germline values: CDR1 SGHAT, CDR2 FQNNGV. Trimming removed 4 bases at V and 0 bases at J, with 13 bases between. The CDR3 region has the DNA TGTGCCAGCAGCTCCCACTGGTCCAGCTCCTACAATGAGCAGTTCTTC. Amino acid sequence: CASSSHWSSSYNEQFF.

Concerning this clonotype itself: Compared with germline, one end of the junction differs, possibly owing to a read error. V usage is TRBV5-6 and J usage is TRBJ2-7; 9 nucleotides match TRBD2. The CDR3 covers 16 residues. Germline V gives CDR1 SGHDT, CDR2 YYEEEE. DNA for the CDR3: TGTGCCAGCAGTTACAGATTGACTAGCGGCTCCTACGAGCGGTACTTC. This codes for CASSYRLTSGSYERYF.

The rearrangement links TRBV7-2 to TRBJ2-1, with 8 bases aligning to TRBD1. The germline gives CDR1 SGHTA, CDR2 FQGNSA. The CDR3 spans 13 residues. With 3 bases clipped from V and 13 bases from J, the junction kept 8 bases outside the gene matches. CDR3 residues: CASSLAGTGFQFF. In nucleotides, the CDR3 is TGTGCCAGCAGCTTGGCCGGGACAGGTTTTCAGTTCTTC.

The V and J genes are TRBV7-2 and TRBJ2-3; D remains ambiguous. The CDR3 covers 16 residues. CDR1 SGHTA and CDR2 FQGNSA come from the germline V gene. Deletions cut 2 bases from V and 6 bases from J, with 18 bases between. The CDR3 spells CASSLRWRKSGDTQYF. DNA for the CDR3: TGTGCCAGCAGCTTAAGGTGGCGGAAGTCTGGGGATACGCAGTATTTT.